The T cell receptor beta chain described here comes from a study of regulatory dendritic cells for organ transplantation. Study results and limitations: Resting memory CD8+ T cells held the most alloreactive clonotypes.

About this clone itself: Antigen: not known.

The protocol was immunoSEQ multiplex PCR, while the TCRdb copy is restricted to in-frame clones and leaves out a portion. The sample yields about 29,000 clones, around 83% seen once. This clonotype was obtained from a human donor in good health. What was sequenced was naive CD4+ T cells from blood. Subset meaning: CD45RA+ naive T cells.

The CDR3 here is CASSFGQEIMLGYTF. CDR3 coding DNA: TGTGCCAGCAGCTTTGGACAGGAGATTATGTTGGGCTACACCTTC. The chain couples TRBV7-9 to TRBJ1-2, with 7 bases aligning to TRBD1. In germline, CDR1 is SEHNR, CDR2 FQNEAQ (reference sequence). Unmatched junction bases numbered 12, after V lost 3 bases and J lost 8 bases. CDR3 size: 15 residues.